This T cell receptor beta chain came from a study of T-cell memory formation after mild COVID-19. TCRdb recomputed calls from the 5' RACE reads with MiXCR, one row per CDR3 protein. Altogether 210,000 or so distinct CDR3 sequences are present, roughly 30% being singletons, with the ten largest covering over 10%. This clonotype came up a few times. Sequencing input: PBMCs or a T cell subset sorted from them (not recorded which). The TCR originated in an adult woman who had mild COVID-19 (a few samples of this study predate the infection). Cell type and time point are not known.

CDR3 sequence reads: CAISEPEALPGGEQFF. CDR3 in DNA: TGTGCCATCAGTGAGCCCGAAGCCCTTCCAGGGGGTGAGCAGTTCTTC. This rearrangement joins TRBV10-3 to TRBJ2-1; 7 nucleotides match TRBD1. This CDR3 comprises 16 residues. J was trimmed by 9 bases and V by 2 bases; bases with no gene match: 13. Germline V gene sequence: CDR1 ENHRY, CDR2 SYGVKD.